This T cell receptor beta chain was recorded in a study of T cell clonality in common variable immunodeficiency. Study outcomes and limitations: TCRbeta clonality was increased in CVID versus healthy controls. Patient heterogeneity in the CVID cohort limited correlations between repertoire features and clinical complications.

Each donor provided roughly 4.5 to 9 ml of heparinized whole blood. This clone has a handful of counts. Its antigen is unidentified. The read finishes 3 residues shy of the CDR3 end, and the germline J gene is used to complete it. The assay was immunoSEQ multiplex PCR, and TCRdb's table has in-frame clones only and misses some. This sample includes about 40,000 clones with no singletons; its ten biggest clones take up under 4.5%. V was pared by 1 base and J by 5 bases, with 8 bases between. Germline lookup yields CDR1 SEHNR and CDR2 FQNEAQ (reference sequence). This CDR3 region has 13 residues. This sequence joins TRBV7-9 and TRBJ1-1, with D perhaps matching TRBD1 (5 bases). The clonotype originates from a person aged 18-70 years in good health. What was sequenced was peripheral blood mononuclear cells. CDR3 in amino acids: CASSLEEGTEAFF. The sequenced CDR3 bases are TGTGCCAGCAGCTTAGAGGAGGGGACTGAA.